This entry features one T cell receptor (beta chain) sequence. This clonotype was seen a single time. Its antigen is still unknown. Base qualities are not recorded, but no much larger clone differs from it by a single base. One read offers little support. This sample was taken from a study of tumor-infiltrating lymphocytes in primary liver carcinoma (dated by TCRdb to 2015 to 2018). The study in broad terms: Of the five patients, three men and two women aged 30 to 69 years, four had hepatocellular carcinoma and one had combined HCC and intrahepatic cholangiocarcinoma. The five patients had tumors of stage T1-T3 N0M0, with maximum diameters ranging from about 4 to 11 cm. Roughly 3.5 to 7.5 million productive TCRbeta reads were obtained per sample, and no significant difference in read depth was found between tissue types. For each liver tumor, the study sampled five regions along with adjacent normal tissue and blood, and applied TCRbeta repertoire sequencing, expression microarrays and whole-exome sequencing. A total of roughly 35 specimens from 5 patients, comprising approximately 25 tumor regions, 5 adjacent noncancerous liver tissues and 5 peripheral blood samples, were covered by TCRbeta repertoire sequencing. Agilent mRNA microarray profiling was performed on the roughly 24 tumor region samples to relate TCRbeta repertoire diversity to the local molecular phenotype. Repertoires from technical replicates were highly reproducible, with mean shared-clone rates roughly 0.9 and correlation coefficients above 0.98.

Results the study describes overall, beyond this receptor: Pairs of tumor regions showed greater repertoire overlap (mean approximately 35%) than tumor-adjacent pairs (about 17%) or tumor-blood pairs (approximately 14%), which is consistent with antigen-driven expansion. Only about 7-25% of top clones were present in all five regions of a tumor, suggesting spatial heterogeneity of tumor-infiltrating T cells. Only the TCR beta chain was sequenced, which likely underestimates true repertoire diversity because unpaired alpha chains were not captured. The study included only four to six patients, and the authors note findings should be validated in a larger study. Bulk unsorted samples precluded comparing CD4+ and CD8+ T cell repertoires. The top 250 clones made up a significantly larger repertoire fraction in tumors than in blood (p = 0.039).

Starting from 450 to 500 ng total RNA, TCRbeta-specific cDNA was produced by reverse transcription with a constant-region primer and ProtoScript II reverse transcriptase. The TCRbeta libraries were prepared through three rounds of nested multiplex PCR following a slightly modified ARM-PCR procedure. Each of the first two PCR rounds ran for nine to ten cycles and used multiplex TRBV1-TRBV30 forward primers together with a Cbeta reverse primer. A final 25-cycle PCR with Deep VentR polymerase added sample barcodes and Illumina adapters. Before sequencing, amplicons of 200-500 bp were purified from gel using a QIAquick gel extraction kit. An Illumina HiSeq 2500 was used to sequence the TCRbeta amplicons with 250-bp paired-end reads. Regarding the original processing steps: To recover full CDR3 sequences, reads were quality-trimmed using Trimmomatic v0.33 and paired reads were then merged using FLASH v1.2.11. V, D and J germline segments were assigned to the rearranged TCRbeta sequences by MiGEC v1.2.1b. Clonotype statistics, along with Shannon-Wiener diversity indices, were calculated using VDJtools v1.0.0. Except for diversity analysis, only each sample's 250 most abundant clonotypes were used in subsequent analyses to reduce sampling bias. TCRdb reprocessed the public reads (quality trimming at Q25 with fastp, clone calling with MiXCR) and kept in-frame beta chains. Each entry is one CDR3 protein sequence, shown with its most common DNA and genes. The V and J calls shown here were made by TCRdb, not taken from the authors' results. In all, the sample holds 100,000 or so distinct CDR3 sequences, and almost 70% of those were seen once. Clones ranked in the top ten supply 7.5% to 10% of the sample.

After removal of 5 bases from V and 6 bases from J, the junction retains 11 bases not matched to a gene. The CDR3 covers 15 residues, taking in both the cysteine and the phenylalanine. The kept DNA is CDR3 alone, 45 bases in frame from the first base. The germline V gene yields MDHEN for CDR1 and SYDVKM for CDR2. Without any cell sorting, total RNA and DNA were extracted together from around 20-30 mg of bulk tissue using the AllPrep DNA/RNA mini kit. Between November 2015 and early 2016, 5 or 6 patients in China with histopathologically diagnosed primary liver carcinoma had their tumors surgically resected. Chronic HBV infection was present in the patients, and the patients were treatment-naive at sampling. Five spatially separated regions were sampled from each tumor: the superior, inferior, left-lateral and right-lateral poles, plus the tumor centre. More than 90% viable tumor cells were found by histology in every tumor sample. Each fresh piece of tumor and adjacent tissue was cut in two, with one half stored in RNAlater at -80 degrees C and the other half sent for histology.

Sequencing input: liver tumor tissue from sampling region 5. The cell subset or site label, read with the paper, signifies: tumor region T5, tumor centre. The sequence links TRBV28 to TRBJ2-3; 7 bases in the junction line up with TRBD1. This receptor was taken from an older woman with primary liver carcinoma and hepatitis B virus infection. The DNA sequence is as follows: TGTGCCAGCAGTACGAGGATAGGGGGCATGGATACGCAGTATTTT. Its coded protein is CASSTRIGGMDTQYF.